This record concerns one TCR beta chain sequence. A J-beta primer mix and a sample-barcoded 5' primer were used in a second PCR of roughly 6 to 11 cycles. TCRdb re-called the 5' RACE reads through MiXCR, storing one row per CDR3 protein. In the table there are more than 1,400,000 distinct CDR3 sequences, roughly 40% of which are singletons. This sample is drawn from a study of blood T cells in healthy people across ages. With V trimmed by 5 bases and J by 6 bases, 18 bases remained unmatched. The CDR3 loop spans 18 amino acids. Germline CDR1 is LGHNT and CDR2 is FRNRAP. This chain links TRBV12-5 with TRBJ1-2; 10 bases agree with TRBD1. The specimen sequenced was blood. The source of this sequence is a woman aged 18-35 years in good health. The DNA of the CDR3 is TGTGCTAGTGGTCCGTCTCGACCAGACAGGGGGCGCGACCATGGCTACACCTTC. Amino acids: CASGPSRPDRGRDHGYTF.